The 30 T cell receptor beta chains in this list originate from one sample, sequenced in a study of blood T cell repertoires in COVID-19 (dated by TCRdb to the early 2020s). Receptor libraries were prepared by the immunoSEQ multiplex PCR assay. In its TCRdb copy, this immuneACCESS table keeps in-frame sequences only and misses some clones. Where compared with another copy, unresolved V genes explain less than half of these, and the others have no known cause. The sample data list about 170,000 clones, and approximately 81% of these were observed just once. The top ten clones comprise around 15% of the sample. The sequencing sample was made of peripheral blood. These receptors were collected from a woman aged 70-85 years with COVID-19, enrolled during active disease.

This chain uses TRBV24-1 with TRBJ1-3, with D maybe TRBD1 (6 bases). CDR1 and CDR2 from the germline V gene are KGHDR and SFDVKD. The length of the CDR3 is 13 residues. V lost 5 bases and J lost 4, with 8 bases in between. The CDR3 spells CATSAGQGNTIYF. CDR3 nucleotides: TGTGCCACCAGTGCCGGACAGGGAAACACCATATATTTT.

This chain links TRBV7-3 with TRBJ2-3; 7 bases match TRBD1. J lost 1 base, V lost 1 base, and 2 bases had no gene match. Germline CDR1 and CDR2: SGHTA and FQGTGA. The CDR3 length is 15 residues. The CDR3 bases are TGTGCCAGCAGCTTAATGGGGACAGGCACAGATACGCAGTATTTT. Its translation: CASSLMGTGTDTQYF. The full variable domain, in which reference TRBV7-3 and TRBJ2-3 provide the parts outside the CDR3, is GAGVSQTPSNKVTEKGKYVELRCDPISGHTALYWYRQSLGQGPEFLIYFQGTGAADDSGLPNDRFFAVRPEGSVSTLKIQRTERGDSAVYLCASSLMGTGTDTQYFGPGTRLTVL.

Written as DNA, the CDR3 is TGTGCCAGCAGTTTCGCGGCGGGAAGCTCCTACAATGAGCAGTTCTTC. Translated, it gives CASSFAAGSSYNEQFF. The rearrangement links TRBV27 to TRBJ2-1; a weak D match, TRBD2 (6 bases). The V end was cut by 3 bases, the J end by 0 bases, with 12 bases between. In germline, CDR1 is MNHEY, CDR2 SMNVEV (reference sequence). CDR3 length: 16 amino acids.

V gene TRBV9 combines with J gene TRBJ1-3, with 9 bases aligning to TRBD1. The V and J ends lost 3 bases and 2 bases, in that order; junction bases with no gene match: 3. Germline-derived CDR1 and CDR2 are SGDLS and YYNGEE. The CDR3 loop spans 15 amino acids. CDR3 nucleotides: TGTGCCAGCAGCGAACAGGGGGCGGCTGGAAACACCATATATTTT. Protein product: CASSEQGAAGNTIYF.

In its sample, this clone was seen once. V usage is TRBV2 and J usage is TRBJ2-3; 7 nucleotides agree with TRBD1. The CDR3 covers 16 residues. After removal of 6 bases from V and 5 bases from J, the junction contained 14 bases not matched to a gene. Germline CDR1 is SNHLY and CDR2 is FYNNEI. Here the CDR3 DNA reads TGTGCCAGCAGCGCCCTCTCCGGGACAGAGGTAGATACGCAGTATTTT. Translating it yields CASSALSGTEVDTQYF.

This rearrangement joins TRBV4-2 to TRBJ1-1; TRBD1 is a possible D gene (6 bases). CDR3 length: 15 amino acids. Germline CDR1 reads LGHNA; CDR2 reads YNFKEQ. V lost 1 base and J 6 bases, leaving 15 bases between the germline ends. In DNA form, the CDR3 reads TGTGCCAGCAGCCAAGCTGGGGACACCGACGCTGAAGCTTTCTTT. This sequence encodes CASSQAGDTDAEAFF.

This clone appeared once. This chain joins TRBV20-1 and TRBJ2-7; D possibly corresponds to TRBD2 (6 bases). Trimming cost V 3 bases and J 4 bases, with 13 bases left between them. The CDR3 covers 13 residues. The germline CDR1 and CDR2 sequences are DFQATT and SNEGSKA (reference sequence). CDR3 in amino acids: CSASTGSGYEQYF. The CDR3 nucleotides are TGCAGTGCTAGTACCGGGAGTGGGTACGAGCAGTACTTC.

This chain links TRBV6-5 with TRBJ2-7; D is unresolved. CDR1 and CDR2 (germline): MNHEY, SVGAGI. V lost 4 bases and J lost 6, with 10 bases in between. The CDR3 totals 12 residues. CDR3: CASSSTGSEQYV. CDR3 sequence (DNA): TGTGCCAGCAGTTCGACTGGCAGCGAGCAGTACGTC.

The CDR3 reads CASSLRGNSNQPQHF. CDR3 DNA: TGTGCCAGCAGTTTGAGGGGGAATAGCAATCAGCCCCAGCATTTT. This chain links TRBV28 with TRBJ1-5; D is perhaps TRBD1 (6 bases). Trimming left V 3 bases short and J 0 bases short, with 9 bases between. This CDR3 comprises 15 residues. Germline assignment: CDR1 MDHEN and CDR2 SYDVKM.

The chain employs TRBV2 and TRBJ2-7, with D possibly being TRBD2 (6 bases). The germline V gene encodes CDR1 SNHLY and CDR2 FYNNEI. The CDR3 is made up of 13 amino acids. V was cut by 6 bases and J by 3 bases, with 12 bases left in between. This CDR3 is CASSGTGGYEQYF. The CDR3 DNA reads as TGTGCCAGCAGCGGGACTGGGGGCTACGAGCAGTACTTC.

In its sample, this clone was seen a few times. The chain has TRBV28 and TRBJ2-7, with D perhaps matching TRBD2 (6 bases). The CDR3 has 16 residues. V lost 3 bases and J 3 bases, leaving 18 bases between the germline ends. Per germline, CDR1 MDHEN and CDR2 SYDVKM. The CDR3 sequence: CASSFPAGGWNYEQYF. DNA for the CDR3: TGTGCCAGCAGTTTTCCTGCTGGGGGGTGGAACTACGAGCAGTACTTC. Full variable domain (outside the CDR3, taken from reference TRBV28 and TRBJ2-7): DVKVTQSSRYLVKRTGEKVFLECVQDMDHENMFWYRQDPGLGLRLIYFSYDVKMKEKGDIPEGYSVSREKKERFSLILESASTNQTSMYLCASSFPAGGWNYEQYFGPGTRLTVT.

V usage is TRBV19 and J usage is TRBJ2-2; D may be TRBD2 (6 bases). Per germline, CDR1 LNHDA and CDR2 SQIVND (reference sequence). Trimming removed 3 bases at V and 6 bases at J, with 17 bases between. The CDR3 runs 16 residues. The CDR3 bases are TGTGCCAGTAGTATTGGAGGGGTGAATGGGGCCGGGGAGCTGTTTTTT. This gives the protein CASSIGGVNGAGELFF.

The chain links TRBV11-3 to TRBJ2-2, with D perhaps TRBD1 (6 bases). Germline V gene lookup returns CDR1 SGHNT and CDR2 YENEEA. V was trimmed by 2 bases and J by 5 bases, leaving 18 bases between them. This CDR3 has 17 amino acids. CDR3 sequence: CASSLSGRGIVTGELFF. The DNA of the CDR3 is TGTGCCAGCAGCTTAAGCGGAAGGGGGATCGTGACCGGGGAGCTGTTTTTT. The entire variable domain, with the rest obtained from reference TRBV11-3 and TRBJ2-2, is as follows: EAGVVQSPRYKIIEKKQPVAFWCNPISGHNTLYWYLQNLGQGPELLIRYENEEAVDDSQLPKDRFSAERLKGVDSTLKIQPAELGDSAVYLCASSLSGRGIVTGELFFGEGSRLTVL.

This clone was detected only a few times. V usage is TRBV7-8 and J usage is TRBJ1-5; D gene ambiguous. The CDR3 loop spans 15 amino acids. Looked up from germline, CDR1 is SGHVS and CDR2 is FQNEAQ. Trimming left V 2 bases short and J 0 bases short, with 8 bases between. The CDR3 DNA follows: TGTGCCAGCAGCTTAACAGACCATAGCAATCAGCCCCAGCATTTT. Translated, it gives CASSLTDHSNQPQHF.

The genes are TRBV9 and TRBJ2-2; no firm D call. Deletions cut 4 bases from V and 0 bases from J, with 13 bases between. There are 16 residues in the CDR3. Germline-derived CDR1 and CDR2 are SGDLS and YYNGEE. CDR3 in amino acids: CASSSGAISNTGELFF. In DNA, the CDR3 is TGTGCCAGCAGCTCTGGAGCCATCTCGAACACCGGGGAGCTGTTTTTT.

The rearrangement uses TRBV28 and TRBJ2-1; 7 nucleotides match TRBD1. The CDR3 spans 14 residues. J was trimmed by 1 base and V by 3 bases; bases with no gene match: 0. CDR1 MDHEN and CDR2 SYDVKM come from the germline V gene. The DNA of the CDR3 is TGTGCCAGCAGTTTCAGGGGGTCCTACAATGAGCAGTTCTTC. This codes for CASSFRGSYNEQFF.

The gene calls are TRBV27 and TRBJ1-1; no clear D. Germline lookup yields CDR1 MNHEY and CDR2 SMNVEV (reference sequence). Trimming removed 8 bases from V and 8 bases from J, with 21 bases in between. This CDR3 has 14 amino acids. This chain's CDR3 is CASRTRALSWEAFF. The CDR3 DNA sequence: TGTGCCAGCCGGACTCGGGCCTTGTCGTGGGAAGCTTTCTTT.

This sequence joins TRBV5-6 and TRBJ1-2; the match to TRBD1 covers 8 bases. CDR1 is SGHDT and CDR2 is YYEEEE in the germline V gene. The CDR3 consists of 17 residues. Trimming cost V 4 bases and J 3 bases; bases outside gene matches: 14. CDR3 residues: CASSLLPTGADDYGYTF. Here the CDR3 DNA reads TGTGCCAGCAGCCTCCTCCCGACAGGGGCGGACGACTATGGCTACACCTTC.

This chain uses TRBV11-3 with TRBJ1-1; D may be TRBD1 (6 bases). V lost 5 bases and J 1 base, leaving 8 bases between the germline ends. The length of the CDR3 is 13 residues. Germline CDR1 SGHNT, CDR2 YENEEA. The CDR3 nucleotides read TGTGCCAGCAGCGTACAGGGGAACACTGAAGCTTTCTTT. Translated: CASSVQGNTEAFF.

The chain joins TRBV29-1 to TRBJ2-7, with TRBD1 matching 12 bases. The CDR3 has 13 amino acids. Germline V gene data show CDR1 as SQVTM and CDR2 as ANQGSEA. In nucleotides, the CDR3 is TGCAGTGTGGCCGGGACAGGGGGCGCGGAGCAGTACGTC. Protein: CSVAGTGGAEQYV.

The rearrangement uses TRBV2 and TRBJ2-2; D is possibly TRBD1 (5 bases). V was pared by 3 bases and J by 5 bases, with 10 bases between. The germline V gene encodes CDR1 SNHLY and CDR2 FYNNEI. This CDR3 is built from 14 residues. The CDR3 loop reads CASSEWAGTGELFF. As DNA, the CDR3 is TGTGCCAGCAGTGAGTGGGCAGGGACCGGGGAGCTGTTTTTT.

This chain links TRBV30 with TRBJ1-5, with D unclear. The CDR3 is 13 residues long. Germline-derived CDR1 and CDR2 are GTSNPN and SVGIG (reference sequence). Trimming removed 0 bases from V and 9 bases from J, with 12 bases in between. The CDR3 sequence: CAWSVRGSGPQHF. Here the CDR3 DNA reads TGTGCCTGGAGTGTACGAGGGTCAGGGCCCCAGCATTTT.

The chain combines TRBV5-1 with TRBJ1-2; D remains unclear. The V and J ends lost 0 bases and 4 bases respectively, with 10 bases between them. Looked up from germline, CDR1 is SGHRS and CDR2 is YFSETQ. The CDR3 has 14 amino acids. The CDR3 nucleotides are TGCGCCAGCAGCTTGGAGAGGGCCAGCTATGGCTACACCTTC. Translated: CASSLERASYGYTF.

The chain couples TRBV5-1 to TRBJ2-5, with TRBD1 matching over 8 bases. The CDR3 spans 14 residues. Germline assignment: CDR1 SGHRS and CDR2 YFSETQ. With V trimmed by 4 bases and J by 2 bases, 4 bases remained unmatched. The CDR3 protein is CASSRRQGQETQYF. The CDR3 nucleotides read TGCGCCAGCAGCCGTAGACAGGGGCAAGAGACCCAGTACTTC.

Remarks on this clone: A junction boundary mismatches the germline segment, possibly from a read error. The V gene is TRBV20-1, the J gene TRBJ2-6, with D maybe TRBD1 (5 bases). Germline V gives CDR1 DFQATT, CDR2 SNEGSKA (reference sequence). This CDR3 has 11 residues. This CDR3 reads CSAHHPWGSPF. Written as DNA, the CDR3 is TGCAGTGCCCACCACCCCTGGGGCTCACCTTTC.

This sequence joins TRBV6-1 and TRBJ1-2; D ambiguous. Per germline, CDR1 MNHNS and CDR2 SASEGT. The V and J ends lost 0 bases and 0 bases respectively, with 14 bases between them. This CDR3 comprises 17 residues. The CDR3 DNA reads as TGTGCCAGCAGTGAAGCGGTTCTACTGATTCCTAACTATGGCTACACCTTC. As protein: CASSEAVLLIPNYGYTF.

This chain uses TRBV5-1 with TRBJ2-1; TRBD2 matches 7 bases. The V segment lost 4 bases and the J segment 7 bases; nucleotides outside the gene matches: 11. Germline lookup yields CDR1 SGHRS and CDR2 YFSETQ. The CDR3 is 15 residues long. The CDR3: CASSILGGEGNEQFF. The CDR3 DNA is TGCGCCAGCAGCATACTTGGTGGGGAGGGGAATGAGCAGTTCTTC.

J is TRBJ2-3 and V is TRBV29-1, with D unclear. V dropped 4 bases and J dropped 1 base, with 9 bases sitting between them. CDR1 is SQVTM, CDR2 ANQGSEA, per germline. The CDR3 spans 13 residues. CDR3 loop: CSVVYQGTDTQYF. The CDR3 bases are TGCAGCGTTGTTTACCAGGGCACAGATACGCAGTATTTT.

The genes are TRBV19 and TRBJ2-7; 11 positions agree with TRBD1. The CDR3 runs 16 residues. V trimming: 6 bases; J trimming: 4 bases; junction bases outside the gene matches: 11. CDR1 and CDR2 (germline): LNHDA, SQIVND (reference sequence). The CDR3 is CASSPGQGARSYEQYF. CDR3 nucleotides: TGTGCCAGTAGCCCAGGACAGGGGGCGAGGTCGTACGAGCAGTACTTC.

Regarding this clone: Other DNA sequences within the sample encode an identical CDR3. The V gene is TRBV3-1 (or the pseudogene TRBV3-2), the J gene TRBJ1-1, with D perhaps TRBD1 (6 bases). Trimming pared 4 bases from V and 5 bases from J, leaving 11 bases between. The CDR3 loop spans 13 amino acids. The germline V gene has CDR1 LGHDT and CDR2 YNNKEL (reference sequence). The CDR3 nucleotides are TGTGCCAGCAGCCGCACAGGGTCGACTGAAGCTTTCTTT. It specifies CASSRTGSTEAFF.